The text below deals with one T cell receptor beta chain. In the absence of a count, this clonotype is rated medium-sized (0.01 to 0.1%) from its frequency. The target of this receptor is not known. This record belongs to a study of T cell clusters in autoimmune cytopenias (dated by TCRdb to the late 2010s). Study-wide context: A mean age of almost 57 years and a median age of roughly 61 years were recorded for the healthy donor controls, of whom about half of the roughly 43 were female. Controls were 20 to 30 age-matched healthy donors for primary cytopenia and around 14 age-matched CLL patients for secondary cytopenia. Alongside healthy, CLL and autoimmune hepatitis controls, autoimmune cytopenia patients had their peripheral blood TRB and IGH repertoires sequenced at active disease and again during treatment follow-up. The goal of the study was to find out whether patients with autoimmune cytopenia have a disease-specific immune repertoire signature that could be used as a blood-based biomarker. Autoimmune hepatitis repertoires were compared with those of about 24 age- and sex-matched healthy donors. The median TRB sequencing depth was 50,000 to 60,000 reads per sample, and the median number of distinct TRB clonotypes was about 2,500 per sample.

For each sample, TRB amplification used 200 to 250 ng of peripheral blood genomic DNA, equal to some 37,000 genome equivalents. General findings and caveats noted by the study authors: The GLIPH analysis suggested a lack of physiological T cell clusters in primary autoimmune cytopenia patients, since roughly 49 clusters were exclusive to healthy donors whereas more than 15 were exclusive to patients. The T cell clusters were only ever defined in silico, so experimental validation of their functional role was still needed. The cluster-lack signature was not observed for secondary cytopenia versus CLL, as the signature was apparently masked by the dominant lymphoma-associated repertoire. TRB repertoire shifts, with less even repertoires observed in secondary cytopenia and CLL, were mostly attributed to lymphoma bias rather than autoimmunity. Compared with active autoimmune hepatitis patients, healthy donors had almost three times as many exclusive TRB clusters, a finding consistent with an autoimmunity-wide signature.

Multiplex PCR with a touch-down protocol amplified TRB rearrangements, with the TRB-A and TRB-B primer pools combined in a single tube. Two consecutive PCR reactions with Phusion HS II polymerase added Illumina adapters and sample indices to the amplicons. The amplicons were gel-purified using the NucleoSpin Gel and PCR Clean-up kit, after which quantification was performed by Qubit and quality was checked on an Agilent 2100 Bioanalyzer. Sequencing of the libraries was done on an Illumina MiSeq with 600-cycle, single-indexed, paired-end runs. The authors processed their data as follows. MiXCR version 2.1.12, together with the default MiXCR reference library, was used to align and assemble the TRB reads. A clone was defined by each unique CDR3 nucleotide sequence, and the analysis included only productive sequences with two or more reads. Repertoire diversity was assessed by alpha-parameterized diversity profiles (alpha 0 to 5), including Shannon (alpha 1) and Simpson (alpha 2) indices, computed with an R script. Combinatorial TRB VJ usage was computed with the tcR package and compared between cohorts by principal component analysis with ade4. GLIPH was used to cluster TCRbeta CDR3s in pairs of cohorts matched for age and read depth, and a Wilcoxon test was used to compare cluster frequencies. TCRdb reprocessed the raw reads; every CDR3 protein sequence is a single record, and DNA is not supplied. These V and J calls are TCRdb output, not the study's own analysis. This sample's table contains approximately 7,400 distinct CDR3 sequences. The top ten constitute 22% of the sample.

This sample also appeared in a second study, on T cell repertoires in aging, cancer and after chemotherapy. Drawing on the second study: Donors spanned six age groups from 30 or younger to 70 or older, with at least three individuals per group. Control TCR repertoires from healthy donors were recorded across several months to years, and re-sampling revealed clear clonal overlap. In total, the full dataset held some 8.2 million TCR reads. Significantly lower blood TCR diversity and higher clonality were observed in untreated patients with hematological or solid cancers than in age-matched healthy donors. Declining TCR diversity with age in healthy donors was mainly explained by loss of richness; in cancer patients, loss of evenness also contributed. In both cancer cohorts, the median generation probability rose over the chemotherapy interval, which suggests that the repertoire was reconstituted through rebound thymic output. The authors noted that the repertoire data do not allow conclusions about immunological memory after chemotherapy. To look at immunoaging and at how T cells reconstitute after chemotherapy, the study profiled TCR beta repertoires in peripheral blood from both healthy donors and cancer patients. A cohort of 218 cancer patients (around 94 with hematological and around 120 with solid cancers) was assembled, and 95 healthy donors were included as a reference group. Processing of the TRB sequences was carried out with MiXCR versions 2.12 and 3.0.5. The repertoire metrics were Shannon diversity, evenness, clonality (calculated as one minus evenness), and diversity profiles parameterized by alpha from 0 to 5. The IGoR algorithm was used to calculate generation probabilities for clones in the paired samples taken before and after chemotherapy.

This TCR came from a human donor in good health. The sample was peripheral blood.

The encoded CDR3 is CATSRGTPGTGKGPYEQYF. The chain joins TRBV15 to TRBJ2-7; TCRdb picks TRBD1, but there is no DNA to check that call. In the germline V gene (reference sequence), CDR1 corresponds to LNHNV and CDR2 to YYDKDF. The CDR3 sequence holds 19 residues, the cysteine and phenylalanine included. No DNA was logged.